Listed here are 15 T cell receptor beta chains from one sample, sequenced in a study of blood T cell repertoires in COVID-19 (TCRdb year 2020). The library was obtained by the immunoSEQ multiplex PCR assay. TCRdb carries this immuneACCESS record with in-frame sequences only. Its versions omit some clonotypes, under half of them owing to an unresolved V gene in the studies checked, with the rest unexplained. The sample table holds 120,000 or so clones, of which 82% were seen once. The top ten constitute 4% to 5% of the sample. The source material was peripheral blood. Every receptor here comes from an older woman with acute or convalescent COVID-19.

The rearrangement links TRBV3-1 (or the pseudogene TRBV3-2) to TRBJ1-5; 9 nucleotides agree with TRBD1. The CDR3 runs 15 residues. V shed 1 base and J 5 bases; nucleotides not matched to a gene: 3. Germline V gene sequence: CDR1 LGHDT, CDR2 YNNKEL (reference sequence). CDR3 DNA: TGTGCCAGCAGCCAAGGACAGGGGGGCTATCAGCCCCAGCATTTT. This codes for CASSQGQGGYQPQHF.

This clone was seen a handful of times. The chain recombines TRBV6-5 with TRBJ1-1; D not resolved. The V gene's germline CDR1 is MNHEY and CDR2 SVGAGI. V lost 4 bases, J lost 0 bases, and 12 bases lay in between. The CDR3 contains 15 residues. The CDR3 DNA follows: TGTGCCAGCAGTTCGACTCCTTCTCTGAACACTGAAGCTTTCTTT. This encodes CASSSTPSLNTEAFF.

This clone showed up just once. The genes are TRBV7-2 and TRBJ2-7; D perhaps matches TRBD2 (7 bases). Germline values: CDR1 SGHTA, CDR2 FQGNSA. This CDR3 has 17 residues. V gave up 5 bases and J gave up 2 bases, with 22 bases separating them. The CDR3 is CASSPSGGGHHTYEQYF. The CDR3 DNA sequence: TGTGCCAGCAGCCCTTCTGGGGGGGGACATCATACCTACGAGCAGTACTTC.

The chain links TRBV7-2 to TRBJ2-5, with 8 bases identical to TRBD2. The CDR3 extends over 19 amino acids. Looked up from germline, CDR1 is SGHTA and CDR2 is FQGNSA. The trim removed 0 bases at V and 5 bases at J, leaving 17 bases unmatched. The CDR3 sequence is CASSLALPYVRGGGETQYF. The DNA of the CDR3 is TGTGCCAGCAGCTTAGCGCTCCCATATGTCCGGGGGGGCGGTGAGACCCAGTACTTC.

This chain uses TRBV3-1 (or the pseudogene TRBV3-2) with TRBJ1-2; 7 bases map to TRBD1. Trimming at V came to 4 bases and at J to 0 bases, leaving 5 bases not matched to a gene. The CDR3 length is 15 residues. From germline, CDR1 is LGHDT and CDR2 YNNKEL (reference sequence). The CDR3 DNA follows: TGTGCCAGCAGCCCCACCGGGACAGCTAACTATGGCTACACCTTC. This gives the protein CASSPTGTANYGYTF.

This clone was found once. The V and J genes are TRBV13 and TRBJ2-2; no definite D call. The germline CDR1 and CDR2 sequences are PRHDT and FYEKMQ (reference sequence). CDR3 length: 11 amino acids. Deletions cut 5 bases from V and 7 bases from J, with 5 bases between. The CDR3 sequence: CASSLRGELFF. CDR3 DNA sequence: TGTGCCAGCAGCCTCCGCGGGGAGCTGTTTTTT.

The CDR3 DNA sequence: TGTGCCACCAGCAACCGGGACAGGGTAACCGAGCAGTACTTC. It encodes CATSNRDRVTEQYF. This rearrangement joins TRBV15 to TRBJ2-7, with 9 bases lining up with TRBD1. J lost 6 bases, V lost 4 bases, and 7 bases had no gene match. Looked up from germline, CDR1 is LNHNV and CDR2 is YYDKDF (reference sequence). The CDR3 is made up of 14 amino acids.

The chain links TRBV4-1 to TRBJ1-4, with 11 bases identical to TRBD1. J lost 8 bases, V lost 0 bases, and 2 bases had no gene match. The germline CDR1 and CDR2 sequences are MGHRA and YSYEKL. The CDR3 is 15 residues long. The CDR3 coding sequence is TGCGCCAGCAGCCAAGAAGGGACAGGGGGAGAAAAACTGTTTTTT. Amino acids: CASSQEGTGGEKLFF.

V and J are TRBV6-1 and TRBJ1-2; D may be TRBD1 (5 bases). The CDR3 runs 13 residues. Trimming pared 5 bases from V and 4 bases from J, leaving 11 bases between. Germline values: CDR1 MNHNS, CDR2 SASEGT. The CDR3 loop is CASSQKDSYGYTF. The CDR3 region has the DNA TGTGCCAGCAGTCAAAAAGACAGCTATGGCTACACCTTC.

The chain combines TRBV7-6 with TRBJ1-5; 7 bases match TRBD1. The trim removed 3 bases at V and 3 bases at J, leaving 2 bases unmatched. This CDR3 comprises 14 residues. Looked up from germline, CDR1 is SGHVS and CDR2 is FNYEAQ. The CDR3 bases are TGTGCCAGCAGCTTGGGACAGAACAATCAGCCCCAGCATTTT. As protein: CASSLGQNNQPQHF.

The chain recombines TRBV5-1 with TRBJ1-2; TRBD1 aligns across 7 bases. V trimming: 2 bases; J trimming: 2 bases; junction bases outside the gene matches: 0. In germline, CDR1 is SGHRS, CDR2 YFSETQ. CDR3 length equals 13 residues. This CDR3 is CASSLQGNYGYTF. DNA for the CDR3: TGCGCCAGCAGCTTACAGGGGAACTATGGCTACACCTTC.

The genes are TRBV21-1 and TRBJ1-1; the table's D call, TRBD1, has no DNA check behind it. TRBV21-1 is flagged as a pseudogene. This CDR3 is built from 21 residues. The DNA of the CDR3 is TGTGCCAGCAGCAAAGGAGAAGACAGGATACAAATTCACTGCATGAACACTGAAGCTTTCTTT. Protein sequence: CASSKGEDRIQIHCMNTEAFF.

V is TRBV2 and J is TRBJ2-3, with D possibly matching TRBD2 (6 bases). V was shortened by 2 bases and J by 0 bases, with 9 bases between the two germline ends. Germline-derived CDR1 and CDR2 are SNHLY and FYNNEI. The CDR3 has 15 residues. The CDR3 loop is CASSEIGTSTDTQYF. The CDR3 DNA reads TGTGCCAGCAGTGAAATCGGGACTAGCACAGATACGCAGTATTTT.

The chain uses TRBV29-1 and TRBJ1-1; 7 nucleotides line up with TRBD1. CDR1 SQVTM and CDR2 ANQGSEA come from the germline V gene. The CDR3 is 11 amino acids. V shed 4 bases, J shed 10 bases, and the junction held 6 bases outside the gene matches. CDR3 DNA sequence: TGCAGCGTTGGTGGCAGGGGGAGAGCTTTCTTT. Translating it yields CSVGGRGRAFF.

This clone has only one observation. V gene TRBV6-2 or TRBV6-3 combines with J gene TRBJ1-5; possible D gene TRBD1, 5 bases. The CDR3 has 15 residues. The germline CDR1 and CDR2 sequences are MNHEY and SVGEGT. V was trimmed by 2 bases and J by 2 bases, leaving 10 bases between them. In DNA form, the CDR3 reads TGTGCCAGCAGTTACGGCAGGGTAGGCAATCAGCCCCAGCATTTT. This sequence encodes CASSYGRVGNQPQHF.